This entry lists 13 T cell receptor beta chains sequenced from one sample in a study of T cell clonality in common variable immunodeficiency. The protocol was immunoSEQ multiplex PCR, while the TCRdb copy is restricted to in-frame clones and leaves out a portion. The sample was found to contain roughly 70,000 clones, and every one recurs. The sample taken for sequencing was peripheral blood mononuclear cells. The source of these receptors is a person aged 18 to 69 in good health.

This clone was found many times. Read coverage stops 3 residues before the CDR3 terminus; the germline J gene supplies the remainder. This chain links TRBV2 with TRBJ2-7; 8 bases agree with TRBD2. Germline CDR1 is SNHLY and CDR2 is FYNNEI. The CDR3 sequence is 16 residues long. Germline trimming cut 6 bases from V and 3 bases from J; bases unmatched to any gene: 13. The sequenced CDR3 bases are TGTGCCAGCAGGCCCGCATCCGAGCGGGGGAACTACGAG. Its translation is CASRPASERGNYE. The full CDR3 sequence reads CASRPASERGNYEQYF.

Details on this clone: Read coverage stops 3 residues before the CDR3 terminus; the germline J gene supplies the remainder. V usage is TRBV11-3 and J usage is TRBJ2-2, with D possibly being TRBD1 (7 bases). The CDR3 has 14 amino acids. The germline V gene has CDR1 SGHNT and CDR2 YENEEA. V was clipped by 6 bases and J by 6 bases, with 14 bases between them. The CDR3 DNA, read in part, is TGTGCCAGCAGTATGCAGGGGGAGGCCGGGGAG. Translating it yields CASSMQGEAGE. In full, the CDR3 is CASSMQGEAGELFF. The full variable domain, completed using reference TRBV11-3 and TRBJ2-2, is EAGVVQSPRYKIIEKKQPVAFWCNPISGHNTLYWYLQNLGQGPELLIRYENEEAVDDSQLPKDRFSAERLKGVDSTLKIQPAELGDSAVYLCASSMQGEAGELFFGEGSRLTVL.

In its sample, this clone was seen many times. The CDR3 end falls 3 residues outside the read, so it is completed with the germline J gene. The V gene is TRBV14, the J gene TRBJ2-1, with D possibly TRBD1 on 5 matching bases. The CDR3 runs to 16 residues. Germline-derived CDR1 and CDR2 are SGHDN and FVKESK. V lost 4 bases and J lost 4, with 17 bases in between. CDR3 region: CASSPQGSNGYNEQFF. The CDR3 DNA, read in part, is TGTGCCAGCAGCCCGCAGGGATCTAACGGTTACAATGAG.

This clone occurred many times. The observed sequence ends 3 residues before the CDR3 terminus, with the missing tail filled in from the germline J gene. This chain connects TRBV20-1 to TRBJ1-1; D may be TRBD1 (6 bases). Trimming took off 2 bases at V and 6 bases at J, with 10 bases between the two ends. Looked up from germline, CDR1 is DFQATT and CDR2 is SNEGSKA (reference sequence). The CDR3 consists of 12 residues. The DNA read from the CDR3 is TGCAGTGCTAGACAGGGGTTTTCTGAA. This encodes CSARQGFSE. The complete CDR3 protein is CSARQGFSEAFF.

This clone was observed at least ten times. The read finishes 3 residues shy of the CDR3 end, and the germline J gene is used to complete it. The chain recombines TRBV10-1 with TRBJ2-1; TRBD1 matches 10 bases. The CDR3 loop spans 15 amino acids. Looked up from germline, CDR1 is WNHNN and CDR2 is SYGVQD (reference sequence). After removal of 6 bases from V and 6 bases from J, the junction contained 8 bases not matched to a gene. The CDR3 is CASSRGQGTSNEQFF. The DNA read from the CDR3 is TGCGCCAGCAGCCGGGGACAGGGGACGAGCAATGAG.

Many counts were recorded for this clone. The CDR3: CASSLDLRMGTNSPLHF. The sequenced part of the CDR3 DNA is TGCGCCAGCAGCTTGGACCTTAGGATGGGCACGAATTCACCC. The V call is TRBV5-1, the J call TRBJ1-6; D ambiguous. From the germline J gene comes the end of the CDR3, since the read stops 3 residues before it. Germline values: CDR1 SGHRS, CDR2 YFSETQ. V lost 0 bases to trimming and J lost 7 bases, with 17 bases between them. This CDR3 has 17 residues.

This clone was recorded at least ten times. The read ends 3 residues before the CDR3 terminus; that terminus is restored from the germline J gene. The V call is TRBV7-9, the J call TRBJ1-2; TRBD1 matches 8 bases. V shed 6 bases, J shed 7 bases, and the junction held 4 bases outside the gene matches. Per germline, CDR1 SEHNR and CDR2 FQNEAQ (reference sequence). CDR3 length equals 12 residues. CDR3 region: CASSYGQGGYTF. The CDR3 bases that were read are TGTGCCAGCAGTTACGGACAGGGTGGC.

This clone was counted at least ten times. Read data end 3 residues before the CDR3 end; the end is taken from the germline J gene. The gene calls are TRBV19 and TRBJ2-3; 8 bases agree with TRBD2. V lost 1 base, J lost 2 bases, and 8 bases stayed unmatched. The germline gives CDR1 LNHDA, CDR2 SQIVND (reference sequence). The CDR3 covers 17 residues. CDR3 DNA (partial): TGTGCCAGTAGTATAGGTAGTAGCGGGGTGGTCACAGATACG. Its protein is CASSIGSSGVVTDT. The whole CDR3 sequence is CASSIGSSGVVTDTQYF.

This clone was detected ten times or more. The CDR3 is cut off 3 residues early in the read; its end comes from the germline J gene. The gene calls are TRBV11-2 and TRBJ1-5, with D unclear. Deletions cut 2 bases from V and 6 bases from J, with 11 bases between. The CDR3 has 14 amino acids. Germline values: CDR1 SGHAT, CDR2 FQNNGV. The CDR3 protein is CASSLTGYTQPQHF. The CDR3 bases that were read are TGTGCCAGCAGCTTAACCGGGTACACTCAGCCC.

This clone was seen repeatedly, ten times or more. Sequencing ends 3 residues short of the CDR3 end; the germline J gene provides the rest. J is TRBJ2-3 and V is TRBV5-1; 14 nucleotides match TRBD2. Germline assignment: CDR1 SGHRS and CDR2 YFSETQ. The CDR3 covers 17 residues. Unmatched junction bases numbered 10, after V lost 2 bases and J lost 8 bases. The sequenced CDR3 bases are TGCGCCAGCAGCTTAACGACTAGCGGGAGGGCAGTAGGTACG. Residues: CASSLTTSGRAVGT. The entire CDR3 reads CASSLTTSGRAVGTQYF.

This CDR3 reads CASSSNPVYEQYF. Incomplete CDR3 DNA: TGTGCCAGCAGTTCCAACCCAGTCTACGAG. The chain uses TRBV27 and TRBJ2-7; D is undetermined. Read sequence stops 3 residues before the CDR3 end, and the germline J gene provides the missing end. The CDR3 has 13 residues. Germline CDR1 is MNHEY and CDR2 is SMNVEV (reference sequence). Trimming stripped 4 bases from V and 3 bases from J, with 10 bases between.

This clone appeared many times. Partial CDR3 DNA: TGTGCCAGTAGTATAGGAGGGACAGGCTTACTCTACGAG. It yields the protein CASSIGGTGLLYE. The CDR3 in its entirety is CASSIGGTGLLYEQYF. The genes are TRBV19 and TRBJ2-7; 8 nucleotides align to TRBD1. The read ends 3 residues early relative to the CDR3; the germline J gene fills the gap. Germline V gene lookup returns CDR1 LNHDA and CDR2 SQIVND (reference sequence). This CDR3 region has 16 residues. V was pared by 1 base and J by 3 bases, with 8 bases of the junction left unmatched.

In this sample, this clone turned up many times. The read is 3 residues too short to cover the CDR3 end, so that end is filled in from the germline J gene. This chain links TRBV7-2 with TRBJ1-1; 7 nucleotides align to TRBD1. The CDR3 is 14 amino acids. The junction had 9 bases not matched to a gene; V was cut back by 6 bases and J by 5 bases. CDR1 and CDR2 (germline): SGHTA, FQGNSA. The CDR3 bases that were read are TGTGCCAGCAGGCGTGGAGGGGGCGGAACTGAA. The encoded protein is CASRRGGGGTE. The entire CDR3 is CASRRGGGGTEAFF.